This T cell receptor (beta chain) was recovered during a study of OX40 agonist ivuxolimab in advanced cancers. Study context: Patients received ivuxolimab, an intravenous treatment, every 2 weeks at 0.01 to 10 mg/kg. Patients assigned to dose escalation were diagnosed with hepatocellular carcinoma, melanoma, renal cell or head and neck cancer. Points from the study as a whole: Circulating CD4+ and CD8+ T cells showed clonal expansion by week 6 at 0.1 to 3.0 mg/kg.

Blood got drawn at baseline, again on cycle 4 day 1, and then on cycle 7 day 1. The assay was immunoSEQ multiplex PCR, and TCRdb's table has in-frame clones only and misses some. The table includes about 55,000 clones, approximately 84% detected once. The V gene lost 2 bases and the J gene lost 7 bases, with 6 bases spanning the gap. This CDR3 region has 12 residues. Germline-derived CDR1 and CDR2 are LGHNT and FRNRAP. Comments on this clone: The antigen remains unidentified.

The V and J genes are TRBV12-5 and TRBJ2-1; D not resolved. The TCR sequence derives from an adult with an advanced solid tumor such as melanoma, head and neck, liver or kidney cancer. The sequences come from CD4+ or CD8+ T cells sorted from blood, collected in a trial of the OX40 agonist ivuxolimab. In DNA form, the CDR3 reads TGTGCTAGTGGTTTGATCCCGAATGAGCAGTTCTTC. It is translated as CASGLIPNEQFF.